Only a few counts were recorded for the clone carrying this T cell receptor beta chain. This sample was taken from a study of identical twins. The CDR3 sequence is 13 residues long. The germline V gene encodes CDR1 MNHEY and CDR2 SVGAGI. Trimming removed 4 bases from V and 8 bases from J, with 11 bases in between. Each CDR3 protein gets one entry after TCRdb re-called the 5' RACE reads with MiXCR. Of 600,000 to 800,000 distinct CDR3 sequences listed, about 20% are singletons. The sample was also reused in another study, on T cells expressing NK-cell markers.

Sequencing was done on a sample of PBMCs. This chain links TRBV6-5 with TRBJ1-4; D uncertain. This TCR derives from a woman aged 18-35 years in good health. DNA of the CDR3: TGTGCCAGCAGTTCCGACATCAGGGAAAAACTGTTTTTT. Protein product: CASSSDIREKLFF.